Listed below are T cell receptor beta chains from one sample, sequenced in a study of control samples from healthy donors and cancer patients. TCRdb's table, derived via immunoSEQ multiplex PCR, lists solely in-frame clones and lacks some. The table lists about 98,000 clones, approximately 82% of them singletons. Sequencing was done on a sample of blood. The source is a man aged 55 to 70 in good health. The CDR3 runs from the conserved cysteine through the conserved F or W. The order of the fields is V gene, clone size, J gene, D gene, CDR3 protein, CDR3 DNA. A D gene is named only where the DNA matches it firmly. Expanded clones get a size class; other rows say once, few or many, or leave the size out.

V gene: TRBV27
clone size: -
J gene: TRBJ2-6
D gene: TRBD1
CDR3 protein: CASSLNRGYSGANVLTF
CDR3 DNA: TGTGCCAGCAGTTTGAACAGGGGATACTCTGGGGCCAACGTCCTGACTTTC

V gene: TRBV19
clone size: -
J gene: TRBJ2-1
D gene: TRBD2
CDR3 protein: CASSRGASGASGSSYNEQFF
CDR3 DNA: TGTGCCAGTAGTAGGGGGGCTAGCGGGGCGAGTGGAAGCTCCTACAATGAGCAGTTCTTC

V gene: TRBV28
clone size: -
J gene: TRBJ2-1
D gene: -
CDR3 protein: CASREGSEQFF
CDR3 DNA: TGTGCCAGCAGGGAGGGGTCCGAGCAGTTCTTC

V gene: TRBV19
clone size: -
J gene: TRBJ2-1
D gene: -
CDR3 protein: CASSATGTRPYNEQFF
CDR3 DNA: TGTGCCAGTAGTGCAACCGGGACTCGTCCCTACAATGAGCAGTTCTTC

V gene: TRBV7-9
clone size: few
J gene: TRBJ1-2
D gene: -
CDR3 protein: CASSLGGATNYGYTF
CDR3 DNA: TGTGCCAGCAGCTTAGGAGGGGCGACTAACTATGGCTACACCTTC

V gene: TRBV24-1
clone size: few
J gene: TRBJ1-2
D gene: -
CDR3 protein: CATSDPHANYGYTF
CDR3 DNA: TGTGCCACCAGTGACCCGCACGCTAACTATGGCTACACCTTC

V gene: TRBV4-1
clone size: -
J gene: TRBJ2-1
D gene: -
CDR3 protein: CASSQGPDLYLLEQFF
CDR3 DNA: TGCGCCAGCAGCCAAGGTCCGGACCTGTACTTATTAGAGCAGTTCTTC

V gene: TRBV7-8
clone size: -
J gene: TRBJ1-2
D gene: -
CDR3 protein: CASSQGGAEGYTF
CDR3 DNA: TGTGCCAGCAGCCAAGGGGGGGCAGAGGGCTACACCTTC

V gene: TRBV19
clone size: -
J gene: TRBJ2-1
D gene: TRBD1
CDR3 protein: CASSIGGQGWRYEQFF
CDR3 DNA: TGTGCCAGTAGTATAGGGGGACAGGGTTGGAGGTATGAGCAGTTCTTC

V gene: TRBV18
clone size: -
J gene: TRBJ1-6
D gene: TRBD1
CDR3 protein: CASSTGTGDNSPLHF
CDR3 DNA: TGTGCCAGCTCCACCGGGACAGGTGATAATTCACCCCTCCACTTT

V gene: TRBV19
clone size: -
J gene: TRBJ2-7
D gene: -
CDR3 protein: CASSIFPAGGSYEQYF
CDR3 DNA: TGTGCCAGTAGTATTTTTCCGGCAGGTGGATCCTACGAGCAGTACTTC

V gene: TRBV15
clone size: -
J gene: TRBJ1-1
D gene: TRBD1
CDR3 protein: CATSRGDRVNTEAFF
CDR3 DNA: TGTGCCACCAGCAGAGGTGACAGGGTGAACACTGAAGCTTTCTTT

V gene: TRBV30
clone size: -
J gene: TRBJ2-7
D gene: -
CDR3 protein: CAWDSGAPWEQYF
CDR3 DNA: TGTGCCTGGGACTCCGGGGCCCCCTGGGAGCAGTACTTC

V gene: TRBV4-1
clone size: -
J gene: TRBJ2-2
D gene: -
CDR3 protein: CASSQPGGSAGELFF
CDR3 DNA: TGCGCCAGCAGCCAGCCAGGAGGCAGCGCCGGGGAGCTGTTTTTT

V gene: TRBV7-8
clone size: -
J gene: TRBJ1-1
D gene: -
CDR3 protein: CASSFGLNTEAFF
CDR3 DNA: TGTGCCAGCAGCTTCGGGCTGAACACTGAAGCTTTCTTT

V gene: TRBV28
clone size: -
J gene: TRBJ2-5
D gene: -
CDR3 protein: CASSYRQIHQETQYF
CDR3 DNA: TGTGCCAGCAGCTACCGACAGATCCATCAAGAGACCCAGTACTTC

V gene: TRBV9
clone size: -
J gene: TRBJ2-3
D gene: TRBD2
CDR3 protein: CASSVGQRGGRSTDTQYF
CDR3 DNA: TGTGCCAGCAGCGTAGGGCAGCGGGGGGGCAGAAGCACAGATACGCAGTATTTT

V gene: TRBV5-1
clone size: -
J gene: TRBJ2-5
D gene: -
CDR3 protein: CASSLVLDETQYF
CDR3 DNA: TGCGCCAGCAGCTTGGTCCTAGACGAGACCCAGTACTTC

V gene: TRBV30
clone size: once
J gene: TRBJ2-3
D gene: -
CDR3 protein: CAWSVVVHTDTQYF
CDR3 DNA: TGTGCCTGGAGTGTAGTGGTCCACACAGATACGCAGTATTTT

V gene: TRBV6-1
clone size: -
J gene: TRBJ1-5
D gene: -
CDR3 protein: CASSEWIGNQPQHF
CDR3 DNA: TGTGCCAGCAGTGAATGGATAGGGAACCAGCCCCAGCATTTT

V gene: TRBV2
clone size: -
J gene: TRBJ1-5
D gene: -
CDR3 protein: CASSVGGREWSNQPQHF
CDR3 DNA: TGTGCCAGCAGTGTTGGTGGAAGGGAATGGAGCAATCAGCCCCAGCATTTT

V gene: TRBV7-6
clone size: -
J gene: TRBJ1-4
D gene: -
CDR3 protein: CASSGGGKLFF
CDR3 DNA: TGTGCCAGCAGCGGGGGCGGGAAACTGTTTTTT

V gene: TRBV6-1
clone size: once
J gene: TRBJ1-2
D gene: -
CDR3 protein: CASSEGDGVGLYGYTF
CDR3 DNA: TGTGCCAGCAGTGAAGGTGACGGAGTAGGCCTCTATGGCTACACCTTC

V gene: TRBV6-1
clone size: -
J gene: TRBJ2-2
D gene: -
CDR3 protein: CASSETLTGELFF
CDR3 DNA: TGTGCCAGCAGTGAAACCCTCACCGGGGAGCTGTTTTTT

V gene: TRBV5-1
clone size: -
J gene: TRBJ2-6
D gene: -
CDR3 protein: CASSLVGTSGANVLTF
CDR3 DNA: TGCGCCAGCAGCTTGGTAGGGACCTCTGGGGCCAACGTCCTGACTTTC

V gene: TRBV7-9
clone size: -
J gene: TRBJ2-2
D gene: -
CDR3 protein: CASPSPVLNGELFF
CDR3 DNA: TGTGCCAGCCCCTCGCCGGTGTTAAACGGGGAGCTGTTTTTT

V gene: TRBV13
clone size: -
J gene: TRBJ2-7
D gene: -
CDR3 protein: CASSPAQGVVGSEQYF
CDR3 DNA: TGTGCCAGCAGCCCCGCACAAGGGGTAGTTGGCTCCGAGCAGTACTTC

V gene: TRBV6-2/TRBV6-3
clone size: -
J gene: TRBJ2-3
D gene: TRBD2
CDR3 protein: CASSYSTGLAGGLSTDTQYF
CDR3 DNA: TGTGCCAGCAGTTACTCGACGGGGCTAGCGGGAGGACTCAGCACAGATACGCAGTATTTT

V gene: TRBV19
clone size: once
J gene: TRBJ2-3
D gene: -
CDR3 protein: CATKQGSFYTDTQYF
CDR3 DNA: TGTGCCACAAAACAGGGCTCATTCTACACAGATACGCAGTATTTT

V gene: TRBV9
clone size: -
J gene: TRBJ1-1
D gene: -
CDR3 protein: CASSARGITEAFF
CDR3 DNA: TGTGCCAGCAGCGCCAGGGGTATTACTGAAGCTTTCTTT

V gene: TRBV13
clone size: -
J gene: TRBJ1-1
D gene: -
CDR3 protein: CASSLEWEPGRAEAFF
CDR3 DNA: TGTGCCAGCAGCTTAGAGTGGGAACCGGGCAGGGCTGAAGCTTTCTTT

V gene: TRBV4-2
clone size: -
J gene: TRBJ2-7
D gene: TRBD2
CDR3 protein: CASSQGLAGEAYEQYF
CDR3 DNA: TGTGCCAGCAGCCAGGGACTAGCGGGAGAGGCCTACGAGCAGTACTTC

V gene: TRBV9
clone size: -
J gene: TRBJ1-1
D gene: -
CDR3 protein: CASTRDTLNTEAFF
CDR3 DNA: TGTGCCAGCACCCGGGACACGTTGAACACTGAAGCTTTCTTT

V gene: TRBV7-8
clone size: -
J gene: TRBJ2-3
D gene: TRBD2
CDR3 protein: CASSRGLAGTGTQYF
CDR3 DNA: TGTGCCAGCAGCCGAGGACTAGCGGGGACCGGGACGCAGTATTTT

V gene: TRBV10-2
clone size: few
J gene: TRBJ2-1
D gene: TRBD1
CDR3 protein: CASREQGAGYNEQFF
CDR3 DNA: TGCGCCAGCAGGGAACAGGGGGCCGGGTACAATGAGCAGTTCTTC

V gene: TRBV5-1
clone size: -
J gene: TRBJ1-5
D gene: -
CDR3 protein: CASSWEGDRGNQPQHF
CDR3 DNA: TGCGCCAGCAGCTGGGAAGGGGACCGGGGCAATCAGCCCCAGCATTTT

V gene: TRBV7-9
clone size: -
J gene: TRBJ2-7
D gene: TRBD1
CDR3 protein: CASSWEGQGIYEQYF
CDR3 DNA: TGTGCCAGCAGCTGGGAGGGACAGGGAATCTACGAGCAGTACTTC

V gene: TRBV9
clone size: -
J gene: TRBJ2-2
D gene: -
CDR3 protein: CASSVVGTRTANTGELFF
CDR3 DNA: TGTGCCAGCAGCGTAGTAGGGACCAGGACAGCGAACACCGGGGAGCTGTTTTTT

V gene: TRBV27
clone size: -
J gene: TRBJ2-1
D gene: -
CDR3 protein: CASSSPAGYEQFF
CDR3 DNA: TGTGCCAGCAGTTCCCCCGCTGGGTATGAGCAGTTCTTC

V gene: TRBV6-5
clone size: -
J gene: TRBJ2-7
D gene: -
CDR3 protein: CASGMTVNEQYF
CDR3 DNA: TGTGCCAGCGGAATGACAGTAAACGAGCAGTACTTC

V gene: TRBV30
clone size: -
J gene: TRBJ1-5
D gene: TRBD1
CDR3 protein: CAWSVRQGASNQPQHF
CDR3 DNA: TGTGCCTGGAGTGTACGGCAGGGGGCGAGCAATCAGCCCCAGCATTTT

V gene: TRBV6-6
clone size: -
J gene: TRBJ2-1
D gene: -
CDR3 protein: CASSYIYEQFF
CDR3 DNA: TGTGCCAGCAGTTACATCTATGAGCAGTTCTTC

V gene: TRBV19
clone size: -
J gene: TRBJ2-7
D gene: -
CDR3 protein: CASSISDWGYEQYF
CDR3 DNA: TGTGCCAGTAGTATTTCGGATTGGGGGTACGAGCAGTACTTC

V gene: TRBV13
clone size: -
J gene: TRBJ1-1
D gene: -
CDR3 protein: CASSLGGALNTEAFF
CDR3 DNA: TGTGCCAGCAGCTTAGGCGGAGCCTTGAACACTGAAGCTTTCTTT

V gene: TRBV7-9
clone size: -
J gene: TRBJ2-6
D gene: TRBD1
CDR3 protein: CASRTGQGAAGANVLTF
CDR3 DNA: TGTGCCAGCAGGACGGGACAGGGGGCGGCGGGGGCCAACGTCCTGACTTTC

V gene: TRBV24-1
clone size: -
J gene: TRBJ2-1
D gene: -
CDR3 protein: CATPMLDPLNEQFF
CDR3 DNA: TGTGCCACCCCTATGCTAGACCCCCTCAATGAGCAGTTCTTC

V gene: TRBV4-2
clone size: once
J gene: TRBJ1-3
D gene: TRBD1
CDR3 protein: CASSQMTGGSDTIYF
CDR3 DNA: TGTGCCAGCAGCCAAATGACAGGGGGGAGTGACACCATATATTTT

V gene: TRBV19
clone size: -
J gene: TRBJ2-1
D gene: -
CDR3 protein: CASSSSGSSYNEQFF
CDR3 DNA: TGTGCCAGTAGTTCCAGCGGAAGCTCCTACAATGAGCAGTTCTTC

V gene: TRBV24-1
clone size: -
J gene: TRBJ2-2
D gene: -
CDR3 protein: CATSDSVAEEAGELFF
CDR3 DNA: TGTGCCACCAGTGATTCGGTGGCAGAGGAGGCCGGGGAGCTGTTTTTT

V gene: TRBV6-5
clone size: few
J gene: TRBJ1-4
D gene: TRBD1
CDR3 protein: CASSYSAGTGYEKLFF
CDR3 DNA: TGTGCCAGCAGTTACTCAGCGGGGACAGGGTATGAAAAACTGTTTTTT

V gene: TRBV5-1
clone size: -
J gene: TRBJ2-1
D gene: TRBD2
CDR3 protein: CASSGGVAGGYNEQFF
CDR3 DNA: TGCGCCAGCAGCGGAGGCGTAGCGGGGGGATACAATGAGCAGTTCTTC

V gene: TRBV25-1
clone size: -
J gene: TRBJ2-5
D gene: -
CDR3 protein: CASSSKGLETQYF
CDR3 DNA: TGTGCCAGCAGTTCGAAGGGGCTGGAGACCCAGTACTTC

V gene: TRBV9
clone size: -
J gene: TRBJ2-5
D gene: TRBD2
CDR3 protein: CASSPSGGAQETQYF
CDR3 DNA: TGTGCCAGCAGCCCCAGCGGGGGGGCACAAGAGACCCAGTACTTC

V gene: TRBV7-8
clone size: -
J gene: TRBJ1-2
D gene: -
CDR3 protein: CASSLAREMGYTF
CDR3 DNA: TGTGCCAGCAGCTTAGCGCGAGAGATGGGCTACACCTTC

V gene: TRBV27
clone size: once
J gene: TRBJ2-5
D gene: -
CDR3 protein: CASRTGRETQYF
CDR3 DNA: TGTGCCAGCAGGACAGGGAGGGAGACCCAGTACTTC

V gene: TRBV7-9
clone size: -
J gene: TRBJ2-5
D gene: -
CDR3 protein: CASSFAGRIETQYF
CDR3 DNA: TGTGCCAGCAGCTTCGCCGGGAGAATCGAGACCCAGTACTTC

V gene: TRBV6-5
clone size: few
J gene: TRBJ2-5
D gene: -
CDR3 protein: CASSLGQAGETQYF
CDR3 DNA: TGTGCCAGCAGTCTCGGACAGGCGGGGGAGACCCAGTACTTC

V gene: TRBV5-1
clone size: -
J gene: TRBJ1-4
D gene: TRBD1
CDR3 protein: CASSGGQGGLGEKLFF
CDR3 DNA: TGCGCCAGCAGCGGGGGACAGGGAGGCTTGGGTGAAAAACTGTTTTTT